This T cell receptor (beta chain) is from a study of control samples from healthy donors and cancer patients. The assay was immunoSEQ multiplex PCR, and TCRdb's table has in-frame clones only and misses some. Among 53,000 or so clones listed, approximately 90% were seen once. The germline gives CDR1 SGHVS, CDR2 FQNEAQ. Trimming cost V 5 bases and J 6 bases; bases outside gene matches: 5. The CDR3 runs to 13 residues. This TCR derives from a man in his 60s with head and neck cancer. Sequencing was performed on PBMCs. The rearrangement joins TRBV7-8 to TRBJ1-1; 8 bases fit TRBD1. This chain's CDR3 is CASSPQGAPEAFF. DNA for the CDR3: TGTGCCAGCAGCCCTCAGGGGGCCCCTGAAGCTTTCTTT.